This TCR beta chain was captured in a study of blood T cell repertoires in COVID-19. Study in general: Material from acute and convalescent COVID-19 was sourced from the United States, Italy and Spain. Sample material is recorded as cDNA or gDNA derived from T cells, B-cell-depleted T cells, or PBMCs.

This CDR3 is 15 amino acids long. The germline V and J ends were trimmed by 4 bases and 2 bases, with 11 bases remaining between them. Germline values: CDR1 MGHRA, CDR2 YSYEKL. Methods used by the authors: Reference gene primer amplification gave nucleated cell count estimates. Profiling relied on immunoSEQ multiplex PCR, and the TCRdb table lists in-frame clones only, not all of them. That table gives V, J and clone size, and the DNA gave D and trimming. The sample lists some 380,000 clones, around 90% seen once, with 6.5% in the top ten. Source material: peripheral blood. The chain combines TRBV4-1 with TRBJ1-4, with a weak D call TRBD1 (5 bases). This TCR derives from a young man with active or convalescent COVID-19. The CDR3 protein is CASSRFRATNEKLFF. In DNA, the CDR3 is TGCGCCAGCAGCCGATTCAGGGCCACTAATGAAAAACTGTTTTTT.